One and the same sample provided the 31 T cell receptor beta chains below, sequenced in a study of cytomegalovirus exposure and HLA in healthy donors. Both 60 Vbeta primers and 13 Jbeta primers went into the PCR. Libraries were prepared by immunoSEQ multiplex PCR; TCRdb keeps only in-frame clonotypes and omits some of them. The sample consists of nearly 110,000 clones, around three quarters of them appearing once. Material for sequencing was PBMCs. These receptors all stem from a boy aged 5-17 years in good health and CMV-seronegative.

The V and J genes are TRBV19 and TRBJ1-4; D perhaps matches TRBD1 (5 bases). V lost 3 bases to trimming and J lost 5 bases, with 13 bases between them. The CDR3 is 15 residues long. The V gene's germline CDR1 is LNHDA and CDR2 SQIVND (reference sequence). The CDR3 bases are TGTGCCAGTAGTATGGGGCTAGGAGAAAATGAAAAACTGTTTTTT. Translating it yields CASSMGLGENEKLFF.

This clone was seen a handful of times. The V call is TRBV6-5, the J call TRBJ1-1; TRBD1 matches at 10 bases. The length of the CDR3 is 14 residues. Germline V CDR1 and CDR2: MNHEY, SVGAGI. The V segment lost 5 bases and the J segment 7 bases; nucleotides outside the gene matches: 7. The chain's CDR3 is CASSDGTGVYEAFF. The CDR3, as DNA: TGTGCCAGCAGTGACGGGACAGGGGTTTATGAAGCTTTCTTT.

V usage is TRBV6-4 and J usage is TRBJ1-1, with D uncertain. The germline V gene encodes CDR1 MRHNA and CDR2 SNTAGT. Trimming removed 5 bases from V and 1 base from J, with 8 bases in between. The CDR3 has 13 residues. Written as DNA, the CDR3 is TGTGCCAGCAGTTCGAACACGAACACTGAAGCTTTCTTT. This sequence encodes CASSSNTNTEAFF.

The chain links TRBV10-3 to TRBJ2-1; D possibly corresponds to TRBD2 (5 bases). CDR3 length: 14 amino acids. The V end was cut by 6 bases, the J end by 4 bases, with 13 bases between. CDR1 ENHRY and CDR2 SYGVKD come from the germline V gene. This CDR3 reads CAIRDSDRYNEQFF. Here the CDR3 DNA reads TGTGCCATCAGGGACTCAGACCGTTACAATGAGCAGTTCTTC.

The rearrangement uses TRBV19 and TRBJ2-5, with D possibly being TRBD1 (6 bases). This CDR3 has 15 amino acids. Trimming stripped 3 bases from V and 0 bases from J, with 11 bases between. CDR1 is LNHDA, CDR2 SQIVND, per germline (reference sequence). CDR3 amino acids: CASSMGQLYQETQYF. CDR3 DNA sequence: TGTGCCAGTAGTATGGGACAACTGTACCAAGAGACCCAGTACTTC.

The CDR3 DNA follows: TGTGCCAGCAGTTTAGGGGGCTATTATGGCTACACCTTC. Protein: CASSLGGYYGYTF. V gene TRBV28 combines with J gene TRBJ1-2; weak D call: TRBD1 (6 bases). The length of the CDR3 is 13 residues. CDR1 is MDHEN and CDR2 is SYDVKM in the germline V gene. V lost 2 bases to trimming and J lost 5 bases, with 9 bases between them.

This chain joins TRBV15 and TRBJ2-7, with TRBD1 as a possible D gene (6 bases). Between the trimmed V and J ends, which lost 3 bases and 2 bases, there was a span of 14 bases. Germline CDR1 reads LNHNV; CDR2 reads YYDKDF (reference sequence). The CDR3 loop spans 15 amino acids. The CDR3 loop is CATSRGTTPAYEQYF. DNA for the CDR3: TGTGCCACCAGCAGGGGGACAACACCAGCCTACGAGCAGTACTTC. Full variable domain (remainder filled in from reference TRBV15 and TRBJ2-7): DAMVIQNPRYQVTQFGKPVTLSCSQTLNHNVMYWYQQKSSQAPKLLFHYYDKDFNNEADTPDNFQSRRPNTSFCFLDIRSPGLGDTAMYLCATSRGTTPAYEQYFGPGTRLTVT.

A few counts support this clone. The chain is built from TRBV12-5 and TRBJ1-1; D gene unclear. The CDR3 has 12 amino acids. Trimming took 6 bases from V and 2 from J, leaving 7 bases between them. Per germline, CDR1 LGHNT and CDR2 FRNRAP. CDR3 protein: CASGLVNTEAFF. In DNA form, the CDR3 reads TGTGCTAGTGGCCTAGTAAACACTGAAGCTTTCTTT.

The J gene is TRBJ2-1, the V gene TRBV5-6; possibly TRBD1 for D (5 bases). V shed 1 base and J shed 8 bases, with 16 bases lying between them. The CDR3 runs 15 residues. Germline CDR1 SGHDT, CDR2 YYEEEE. As DNA, the CDR3 is TGTGCCAGCAGCTTGTTGCAGGGCCTCCCCCATGAGCAGTTCTTC. Amino acids: CASSLLQGLPHEQFF.

This rearrangement joins TRBV6-5 to TRBJ2-2; D may be TRBD1 (5 bases). The CDR3 has 13 residues. Germline V CDR1 and CDR2: MNHEY, SVGAGI. Deletions cut 6 bases from V and 5 bases from J, with 10 bases between. In DNA, the CDR3 is TGTGCCAGCAGGAGACCAGGGACCGGGGAGCTGTTTTTT. This sequence encodes CASRRPGTGELFF.

V gene TRBV6-5 combines with J gene TRBJ1-1; D unresolved. The CDR3 loop spans 14 amino acids. Trimming took off 2 bases at V and 4 bases at J, with 11 bases between the two ends. From germline, CDR1 is MNHEY and CDR2 SVGAGI. CDR3 in amino acids: CASSYEAHGTEAFF. The CDR3 nucleotides are TGTGCCAGCAGTTACGAAGCCCATGGCACTGAAGCTTTCTTT.

A few counts support this clone. V usage is TRBV28 and J usage is TRBJ1-1, with TRBD1 identical over 7 bases. Germline CDR1 MDHEN, CDR2 SYDVKM. Trimming removed 6 bases from V and 5 bases from J; junction bases left unmatched: 3. CDR3 length equals 12 residues. The CDR3 DNA reads as TGTGCCAGCAGCCCAGGGGGGACTGAAGCTTTCTTT. Encoded protein: CASSPGGTEAFF.

The rearrangement links TRBV5-6 to TRBJ1-1; 10 nucleotides align to TRBD1. The CDR3 length is 17 residues. The trim removed 4 bases at V and 1 base at J, leaving 10 bases unmatched. Germline V lookup: CDR1 SGHDT, CDR2 YYEEEE. CDR3 nucleotides: TGTGCCAGCAGCCAGAGACAGGGGGCTTTTTCGAACACTGAAGCTTTCTTT. Residues: CASSQRQGAFSNTEAFF.

The rearrangement joins TRBV6-5 to TRBJ1-2, with D unclear. The CDR3 contains 14 residues. The V end lost 6 bases, the J end lost 6 bases, and 17 bases lay between the germline ends. Germline CDR1 and CDR2: MNHEY and SVGAGI. CDR3 sequence reads: CASREDGWRDGYTF. CDR3 DNA: TGTGCCAGCAGGGAGGACGGCTGGCGAGATGGCTACACCTTC.

The V and J genes are TRBV6-5 and TRBJ2-5, with TRBD1 matching 9 bases. Trimming at V came to 7 bases and at J to 7 bases, leaving 7 bases not matched to a gene. This CDR3 spans 13 amino acids. CDR1 is MNHEY, CDR2 SVGAGI, per germline. CDR3: CASTTQGAGTQYF. The CDR3 DNA sequence: TGTGCCAGCACCACACAGGGGGCGGGGACCCAGTACTTC.

This clone was seen a single time. The chain has TRBV19 and TRBJ1-5; 12 bases agree with TRBD1. The V gene's germline CDR1 is LNHDA and CDR2 SQIVND (reference sequence). The CDR3 spans 19 residues. V trimming: 0 bases; J trimming: 2 bases; junction bases outside the gene matches: 8. Here the CDR3 DNA reads TGTGCCAGTAGTATAGACCGTGGGACAGGGGGCGCGGGCAATCAGCCCCAGCATTTT. Translation: CASSIDRGTGGAGNQPQHF.

The V and J genes are TRBV9 and TRBJ2-1; 9 nucleotides line up with TRBD2. The V gene's germline CDR1 is SGDLS and CDR2 YYNGEE. The V gene end was trimmed by 0 bases and the J gene end by 2 bases; junction bases not matched to a gene: 0. The CDR3 has 15 amino acids. CDR3 nucleotide sequence: TGTGCCAGCAGCGTAGGGACTAGCGCCTACAATGAGCAGTTCTTC. It codes for CASSVGTSAYNEQFF.

The CDR3 is CSAAVLDTQYF. The CDR3 DNA follows: TGCAGTGCTGCGGTTTTGGATACGCAGTATTTT. The rearrangement joins TRBV20-1 to TRBJ2-3, with D unclear. Germline V CDR1 and CDR2: DFQATT, SNEGSKA (reference sequence). This CDR3 is built from 11 residues. The V gene lost 5 bases and the J gene lost 6 bases, with 9 bases spanning the gap.

The chain combines TRBV10-1 with TRBJ2-7, with D possibly matching TRBD2 (5 bases). With 2 bases removed from V and 2 bases from J, the gap between germline ends came to 13 bases. Germline values: CDR1 WNHNN, CDR2 SYGVQD (reference sequence). The length of the CDR3 is 15 residues. This chain's CDR3 is CASSEIRTDPYEQYF. DNA for the CDR3: TGCGCCAGCAGTGAGATTCGGACTGATCCCTACGAGCAGTACTTC.

This chain uses TRBV5-6 with TRBJ2-1; D remains ambiguous. The germline V and J ends were trimmed by 2 bases and 10 bases, with 10 bases remaining between them. The CDR3 has 12 amino acids. CDR1 and CDR2 from the germline V gene are SGHDT and YYEEEE. The CDR3 DNA reads as TGTGCCAGCAGCTTACAACATTACGAGCAGTTCTTC. Its protein product is CASSLQHYEQFF.

Worth noting for this clone: A junction end diverges from the germline sequence, so it may reflect a read error. The chain links TRBV6-4 to TRBJ2-6; TRBD1 aligns across 8 bases. The CDR3 contains 17 residues. Looked up from germline, CDR1 is MRHNA and CDR2 is SNTAGT. CDR3: CAGSPGQAISGANVLTF. CDR3 sequence (DNA): TGTGCCGGCAGCCCGGGACAGGCCATCTCTGGGGCCAACGTCCTGACTTTC.

The rearrangement links TRBV5-6 to TRBJ1-4, with D unclear. V was shortened by 5 bases and J by 0 bases, with 11 bases between the two germline ends. The CDR3 has 15 residues. Germline V gives CDR1 SGHDT, CDR2 YYEEEE. CDR3 nucleotides: TGTGCCAGCAGTATCGGGGTCACAACTAATGAAAAACTGTTTTTT. Translated: CASSIGVTTNEKLFF.

The J gene is TRBJ1-2, the V gene TRBV28; possible D gene TRBD1, 5 bases. This CDR3 contains 15 residues. Germline CDR1 and CDR2: MDHEN and SYDVKM. Trimming left V 2 bases short and J 4 bases short, with 14 bases between. Here the CDR3 reads CASSLGGGSGYGYTF. The CDR3 DNA sequence: TGTGCCAGCAGTTTAGGGGGAGGATCCGGCTATGGCTACACCTTC.

This chain links TRBV19 with TRBJ1-1; 8 nucleotides agree with TRBD1. V was clipped by 4 bases and J by 5 bases; unmatched bases: 6. CDR1 and CDR2 (germline): LNHDA, SQIVND (reference sequence). The CDR3 is 14 residues long. The CDR3 sequence is CASSTPQGGTEAFF. CDR3 DNA: TGTGCCAGTAGTACTCCACAGGGGGGGACTGAAGCTTTCTTT.

The CDR3 DNA reads TGCAGCGTTGAGGGACTCAACAATGAGCAGTTCTTC. This encodes CSVEGLNNEQFF. The chain combines TRBV29-1 with TRBJ2-1, with D perhaps matching TRBD2 (6 bases). Per germline, CDR1 SQVTM and CDR2 ANQGSEA. V dropped 3 bases and J dropped 5 bases, with 8 bases sitting between them. The CDR3 spans 12 residues.

This clone was seen a few times. The chain has TRBV6-1 and TRBJ2-3; perhaps TRBD2 as D (6 bases). Trimming cost V 4 bases and J 2 bases, with 13 bases left between them. CDR3 length: 15 residues. CDR1 is MNHNS and CDR2 is SASEGT in the germline V gene. The CDR3 loop is CASSVGLSHTDTQYF. CDR3 coding DNA: TGTGCCAGCAGTGTTGGACTAAGTCACACAGATACGCAGTATTTT.

The V gene is TRBV7-9, the J gene TRBJ2-5, with a possible D match to TRBD2 (5 bases). The CDR3 consists of 14 residues. Trimming removed 4 bases at V and 1 base at J, with 10 bases between. CDR1 and CDR2 (germline): SEHNR, FQNEAQ (reference sequence). CDR3 loop: CASSSPSPQETQYF. CDR3 nucleotides: TGTGCCAGCAGCTCCCCTAGCCCCCAAGAGACCCAGTACTTC.

Points on this clone: At one end, the junction sequence differs from germline, possibly due to a read error. This sequence joins TRBV7-7 and TRBJ2-5; tentatively, D is TRBD1 (5 bases). This CDR3 spans 14 amino acids. From germline, CDR1 is SSHAT and CDR2 FNYEAQ (reference sequence). The DNA of the CDR3 is TGTGCTAGCAGCTTAGGGGTGGGCAAGGAGACCCAGTACTTC. Encoded protein: CASSLGVGKETQYF.

V usage is TRBV25-1 and J usage is TRBJ1-3, with a weak D call TRBD1 (5 bases). CDR1 and CDR2 (germline): MGHDK, SYGVNS. The CDR3 has 14 residues. The V end was cut by 2 bases, the J end by 4 bases, with 9 bases between. The CDR3 DNA reads as TGTGCCAGCAGTGAACACAGGAGAGGAAACACCATATATTTT. Translated, it gives CASSEHRRGNTIYF.

The V call is TRBV7-2, the J call TRBJ2-2; a possible D gene is TRBD2 (5 bases). The CDR3 is 13 amino acids. CDR1 SGHTA and CDR2 FQGNSA come from the germline V gene. The V and J ends lost 6 bases and 5 bases respectively, with 10 bases between them. Written as DNA, the CDR3 is TGTGCCAGCAGTCCTCGGGGAACCGGGGAGCTGTTTTTT. This translates into CASSPRGTGELFF. Variable domain in full (rest from reference TRBV7-2 and TRBJ2-2): GAGVSQSPSNKVTEKGKDVELRCDPISGHTALYWYRQSLGQGLEFLIYFQGNSAPDKSGLPSDRFSAERTGGSVSTLTIQRTQQEDSAVYLCASSPRGTGELFFGEGSRLTVL.

The chain carries TRBV27 and TRBJ1-5, with D possibly TRBD1 on 6 matching bases. The CDR3 extends over 14 amino acids. Trimming removed 4 bases from V and 1 base from J, with 8 bases in between. CDR1 is MNHEY and CDR2 is SMNVEV in the germline V gene (reference sequence). The CDR3 loop reads CASSSDRSNQPQHF. DNA of the CDR3: TGTGCCAGCAGTTCGGACAGAAGCAATCAGCCCCAGCATTTT.